In its sample, the clone carrying this T cell receptor beta chain was seen many times. What it binds is not known. Treg sorting used a CD4+CD25+CD127-/low gate. Germline-derived CDR1 and CDR2 are SGHTA and FQGNSA. The CDR3 has 17 residues. With 3 bases removed from V and 9 bases from J, the gap between germline ends came to 24 bases. Study-wide results and caveats: Larger-cohort validation covered only one TCR beta V-J rearrangement. Tumor Tregs overlapped most with tumor, then blood, naive CD4+ cells. The TCR gene usage of tumor memory CD4+ T cells clustered together with blood and lymph node memory CD4+ cells and with lymph node naive CD4+ cells.

Constant-region reverse primers amplified full-length variable regions, followed by semi-nested Nested Universal Primer A PCR. TCRdb re-derived calls from the 5' RACE reads in MiXCR, one entry per CDR3 protein. Of 35,000 to 55,000 distinct CDR3 sequences listed, more than 20% were seen once; the top ten hold about 3.9%. The sequence derives from a female donor with breast cancer. Sequences were obtained from Tregs sorted from a lymph node. The chain joins TRBV7-2 to TRBJ2-1, with D perhaps matching TRBD2 (5 bases). CDR3 in amino acids: CASSFPSEGFDNGEQFF. DNA for the CDR3: TGTGCCAGCAGCTTCCCTTCCGAGGGATTCGATAATGGTGAGCAGTTCTTC.